This record looks at one T cell receptor (beta chain) sequence and its context. The data originate from a study of patients and donors after allogeneic stem cell transplantation. From the RT-PCR reads, TCRdb called clonotypes with MiXCR, one entry per CDR3 protein. The sample contains some 960,000 distinct CDR3 sequences, roughly 18% of which appear only once. This clonotype originated in a human donor who was either an allogeneic HSCT recipient or a stem cell or donor lymphocyte infusion donor (not recorded which). It is not recorded whose cells these are; they may come from a transplant donor. Sequenced sample: blood, either unsorted or a sorted T cell fraction (not recorded which).

Here the CDR3 reads CSAEGASGRNEQFF. The CDR3 nucleotides are TGCAGTGCCGAAGGGGCTAGCGGGAGGAATGAGCAGTTCTTC. This chain links TRBV20-1 with TRBJ2-1, with 11 bases matching TRBD2. The CDR3 runs 14 residues. The germline gives CDR1 DFQATT, CDR2 SNEGSKA (reference sequence). The junction had 8 bases not matched to a gene; V was cut back by 6 bases and J by 7 bases.